A selection of T cell receptor beta chains follows, all from one sample in a study of OX40 agonist ivuxolimab in advanced cancers. Repertoires were generated with immunoSEQ multiplex PCR, while TCRdb's copy carries only in-frame clones and drops some. Of 13,000 to 15,000 clones listed, approximately 80% are singletons. Sequenced material: CD4+ or CD8+ T cells sorted from blood, taken in a trial of the OX40 agonist ivuxolimab. The receptors come from an adult with an advanced solid tumor such as melanoma, head and neck, liver or kidney cancer. Both conserved end residues are part of each CDR3. Fields, in order: clone size, D gene, J gene, V gene, CDR3 DNA, CDR3 protein. The D gene is left open where the match is weak. For some rows the clone size is stated as once, few or many, or as a class when expanded; others skip it.

size: -
D: -
J: TRBJ1-6
V: TRBV7-2
DNA: TGTGCCAGCAGCTTTTACAGTAGGAATTCACCCCTCCACTTT
CDR3: CASSFYSRNSPLHF

size: -
D: TRBD1
J: TRBJ2-3
V: TRBV15
DNA: TGTGCCACCATGACAGGGGGGGACACAGATACGCAGTATTTT
CDR3: CATMTGGDTDTQYF

size: -
D: -
J: TRBJ2-7
V: TRBV4-1
DNA: TGCGCCAGCAGCCAAGGGCGGGAGCAGTACTTC
CDR3: CASSQGREQYF

size: -
D: TRBD1
J: TRBJ1-3
V: TRBV9
DNA: TGTGCCAGCAGCACCGGGACAGCTTCTGGAAACACCATATATTTT
CDR3: CASSTGTASGNTIYF

size: few
D: -
J: TRBJ1-2
V: TRBV25-1
DNA: TGTGCCAGCAGTGAAGGCAGGGGAACTAACTATGGCTACACCTTC
CDR3: CASSEGRGTNYGYTF

size: -
D: TRBD1
J: TRBJ1-6
V: TRBV2
DNA: TGTGCCAGCAGCGGGACAGGGGAGTCCTATAATTCACCCCTCCACTTT
CDR3: CASSGTGESYNSPLHF

size: once
D: -
J: TRBJ1-6
V: TRBV27
DNA: TGTGCCAGCAGTTTAGAGGGGTCACCCCTCCACTTT
CDR3: CASSLEGSPLHF

size: -
D: TRBD1
J: TRBJ1-2
V: TRBV11-2
DNA: TGTGCCAGCAGCTTAGGATCTGCTTCCGGGACAGTCGGCTACACCTTC
CDR3: CASSLGSASGTVGYTF

size: -
D: -
J: TRBJ1-1
V: TRBV4-2
DNA: TGTGCCAGCAGCCATCCCCCTGGTGGAGCTTTCTTT
CDR3: CASSHPPGGAFF

size: few
D: -
J: TRBJ2-7
V: TRBV29-1
DNA: TGCAGCGTTGAACGGCGACGGGGAAGCTCCTACGAGCAGTACTTC
CDR3: CSVERRRGSSYEQYF

size: few
D: -
J: TRBJ1-1
V: TRBV25-1
DNA: TGTGCCAGCAGTGATCGAAACAGGGACACTGAAGCTTTCTTT
CDR3: CASSDRNRDTEAFF

size: -
D: TRBD2
J: TRBJ2-5
V: TRBV14
DNA: TGTGCCAGCAGCCAAGTTGGTAGCGGGGGACCTGAATACTTC
CDR3: CASSQVGSGGPEYF

size: -
D: -
J: TRBJ1-3
V: TRBV7-9
DNA: TGTGCCAGCAGCGGGGCGGTGGGAAACACCATATATTTT
CDR3: CASSGAVGNTIYF

size: -
D: TRBD1
J: TRBJ1-2
V: TRBV27
DNA: TGTGCCAGCAGTTTATTCGGTTACCCACAGGGGGAGTATGGCTACACCTTC
CDR3: CASSLFGYPQGEYGYTF

size: -
D: -
J: TRBJ1-1
V: TRBV11-2
DNA: TGTGCCAGCAGCTTAGTCCGGGCCGGGGGCAACACTGAAGCTTTCTTT
CDR3: CASSLVRAGGNTEAFF

size: -
D: -
J: TRBJ2-1
V: TRBV29-1
DNA: TGCAGCGCCTTTAATCAGGGGACCGCCTACAATGAGCAGTTCTTC
CDR3: CSAFNQGTAYNEQFF

size: -
D: -
J: TRBJ1-6
V: TRBV6-1
DNA: TGTGCCAGCAGTTCGACAGATAATAATTCACCCCTCCACTTT
CDR3: CASSSTDNNSPLHF

size: -
D: TRBD1
J: TRBJ2-5
V: TRBV11-3
DNA: TGTGCCAGCAGCCGCTGGACAGGGAAAGAGACCCAGTACTTC
CDR3: CASSRWTGKETQYF

size: few
D: -
J: TRBJ1-2
V: TRBV4-1
DNA: TGCGCCAGCAGCCAAGTTCCCCCAGGCGCGTCCGGCTACACCTTC
CDR3: CASSQVPPGASGYTF

size: -
D: -
J: TRBJ1-1
V: TRBV19
DNA: TGTGCCAGTAGTCCGCCCCTGATGAACACTGAAGCTTTCTTT
CDR3: CASSPPLMNTEAFF

size: -
D: -
J: TRBJ2-2
V: TRBV19
DNA: TGTGCCAGTAGTATCCTACACCCCGGGGAGCTGTTTTTT
CDR3: CASSILHPGELFF

size: -
D: -
J: TRBJ2-1
V: TRBV7-9
DNA: TGTGCCAGCAGCGGGACAAGTCATGAGCAGTTCTTC
CDR3: CASSGTSHEQFF

size: -
D: -
J: TRBJ1-1
V: TRBV6-5
DNA: TGTGCCAGCAGTCCGGCAGGTACTGAAGCTTTCTTT
CDR3: CASSPAGTEAFF

size: -
D: -
J: TRBJ2-2
V: TRBV4-1
DNA: TGCGCCAGCAGCGTCCCCCCCCGGGAGCTGTTTTTT
CDR3: CASSVPPRELFF

size: -
D: TRBD2
J: TRBJ2-5
V: TRBV7-7
DNA: TGTGCTAGCAGCTTAGGTTTAGCGGGGCAAGAGACCCAGTACTTC
CDR3: CASSLGLAGQETQYF

size: -
D: TRBD1
J: TRBJ1-6
V: TRBV7-9
DNA: TGTGCCAGCAGCTTGGTACAGGGGAATTCACCCCTCCACTTT
CDR3: CASSLVQGNSPLHF

size: -
D: -
J: TRBJ2-1
V: TRBV19
DNA: TGTGCCAGTAGTATCTCATTGGCCTACAATGAGCAGTTCTTC
CDR3: CASSISLAYNEQFF

size: -
D: TRBD1
J: TRBJ1-6
V: TRBV6-5
DNA: TGTGCCAGCAGTTTCACCGGGACAGACCTACATTCACCCCTCCACTTT
CDR3: CASSFTGTDLHSPLHF

size: -
D: -
J: TRBJ1-1
V: TRBV15
DNA: TGTGCCACCAGCAGAGATCGAGCCACTGAAGCTTTCTTT
CDR3: CATSRDRATEAFF

size: -
D: -
J: TRBJ1-2
V: TRBV7-2
DNA: TGTGCCAGCAGCTTATTGCGCAGGGGAGGCTACACCTTC
CDR3: CASSLLRRGGYTF

size: once
D: -
J: TRBJ2-7
V: TRBV20-1
DNA: TGCAGTGCTAGCCCTTCCTACGAGCAGTACTTC
CDR3: CSASPSYEQYF

size: -
D: TRBD1
J: TRBJ2-7
V: TRBV6-5
DNA: TGTGCCAGCGGACCATATACAGGGGGATACGAGCAGTACTTC
CDR3: CASGPYTGGYEQYF

size: -
D: -
J: TRBJ2-3
V: TRBV27
DNA: TGTGCCAGCAGAGAATCGCCCGTGCACCTCGGAGATACGCAGTATTTT
CDR3: CASRESPVHLGDTQYF